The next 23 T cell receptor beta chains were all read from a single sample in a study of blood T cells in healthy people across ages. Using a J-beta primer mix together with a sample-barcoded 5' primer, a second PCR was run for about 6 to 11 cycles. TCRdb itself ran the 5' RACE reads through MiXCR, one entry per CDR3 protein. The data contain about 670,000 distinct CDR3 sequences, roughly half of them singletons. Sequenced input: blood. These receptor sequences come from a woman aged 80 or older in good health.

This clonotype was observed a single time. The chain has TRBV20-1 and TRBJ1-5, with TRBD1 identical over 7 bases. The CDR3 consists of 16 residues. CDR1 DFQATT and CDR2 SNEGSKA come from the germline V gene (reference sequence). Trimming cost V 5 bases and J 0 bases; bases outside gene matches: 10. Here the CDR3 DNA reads TGCAGTGCTCAGACCGGGACAGCATATAGCAATCAGCCCCAGCATTTT. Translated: CSAQTGTAYSNQPQHF.

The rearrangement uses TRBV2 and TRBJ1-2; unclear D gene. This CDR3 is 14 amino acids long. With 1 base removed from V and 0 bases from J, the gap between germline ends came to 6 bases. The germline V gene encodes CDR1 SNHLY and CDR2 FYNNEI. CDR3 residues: CASSEDGTNYGYTF. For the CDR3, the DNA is TGTGCCAGCAGTGAAGACGGAACTAACTATGGCTACACCTTC.

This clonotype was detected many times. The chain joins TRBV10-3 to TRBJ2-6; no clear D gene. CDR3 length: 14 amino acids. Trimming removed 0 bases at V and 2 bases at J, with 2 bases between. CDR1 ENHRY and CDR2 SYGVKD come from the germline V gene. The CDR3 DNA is TGTGCCATCAGTGAGTCGACTGGGGCCAACGTCCTGACTTTC. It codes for CAISESTGANVLTF.

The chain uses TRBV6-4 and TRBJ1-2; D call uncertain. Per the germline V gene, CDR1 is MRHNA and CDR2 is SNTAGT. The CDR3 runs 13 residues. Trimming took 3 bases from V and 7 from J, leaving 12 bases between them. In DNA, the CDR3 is TGTGCCAGCAGTGAAACAATAGGACGTGGCTACACCTTC. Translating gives CASSETIGRGYTF.

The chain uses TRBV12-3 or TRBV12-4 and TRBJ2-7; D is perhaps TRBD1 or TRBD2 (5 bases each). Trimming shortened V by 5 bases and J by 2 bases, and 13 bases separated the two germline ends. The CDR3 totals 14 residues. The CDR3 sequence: CASSVSGTPYEQYF. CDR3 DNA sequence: TGTGCCAGCAGTGTTTCCGGGACCCCCTACGAGCAGTACTTC.

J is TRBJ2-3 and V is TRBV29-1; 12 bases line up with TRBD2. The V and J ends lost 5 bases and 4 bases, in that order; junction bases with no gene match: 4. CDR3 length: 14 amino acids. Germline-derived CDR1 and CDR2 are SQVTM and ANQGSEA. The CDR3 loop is CSVRTSGGPDTQYF. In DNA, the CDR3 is TGCAGCGTTCGCACTAGCGGGGGGCCAGATACGCAGTATTTT.

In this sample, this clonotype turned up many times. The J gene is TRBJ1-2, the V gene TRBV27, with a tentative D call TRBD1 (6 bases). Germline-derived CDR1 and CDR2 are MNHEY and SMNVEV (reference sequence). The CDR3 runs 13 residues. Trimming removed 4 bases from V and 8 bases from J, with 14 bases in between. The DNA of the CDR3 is TGTGCCAGCAGTTCGGGACAAGGCGGCGGCTACACCTTC. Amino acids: CASSSGQGGGYTF.

This chain's CDR3 is CAISTDRGLEKLFF. DNA of the CDR3: TGTGCCATCAGTACCGACAGGGGGCTAGAAAAACTGTTTTTT. The rearrangement links TRBV10-3 to TRBJ1-4; 10 bases agree with TRBD1. With 5 bases clipped from V and 8 bases from J, the junction kept 5 bases outside the gene matches. Looked up from germline, CDR1 is ENHRY and CDR2 is SYGVKD. This CDR3 has 14 residues.

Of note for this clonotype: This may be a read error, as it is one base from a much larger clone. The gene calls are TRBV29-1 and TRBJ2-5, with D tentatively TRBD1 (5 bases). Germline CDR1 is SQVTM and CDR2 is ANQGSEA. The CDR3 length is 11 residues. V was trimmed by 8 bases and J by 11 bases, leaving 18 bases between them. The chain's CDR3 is CSLTGPNEQYF. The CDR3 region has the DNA TGCAGCCTAACAGGCCCCAATGAGCAGTACTTC.

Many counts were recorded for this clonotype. The CDR3 bases are TGTGCCAGCAGCCCGGGACAGGGGTATGAAAAACTGTTTTTT. Translating it yields CASSPGQGYEKLFF. The chain is built from TRBV3-1 and TRBJ1-4; 10 bases match TRBD1. CDR3 length: 14 amino acids. V lost 4 bases, J lost 6 bases, and 2 bases stayed unmatched. CDR1 and CDR2 (germline): LGHDT, YNNKEL (reference sequence).

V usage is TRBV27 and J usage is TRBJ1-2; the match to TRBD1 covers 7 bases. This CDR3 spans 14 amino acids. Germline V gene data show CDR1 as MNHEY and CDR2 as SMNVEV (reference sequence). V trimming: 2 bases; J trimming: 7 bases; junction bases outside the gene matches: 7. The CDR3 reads CASSLTGDRGGYTF. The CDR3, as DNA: TGTGCCAGCAGTTTAACAGGGGATCGGGGTGGCTACACCTTC.

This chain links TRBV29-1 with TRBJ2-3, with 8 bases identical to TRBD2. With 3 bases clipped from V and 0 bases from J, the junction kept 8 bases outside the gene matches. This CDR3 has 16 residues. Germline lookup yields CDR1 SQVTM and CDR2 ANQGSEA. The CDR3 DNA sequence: TGCAGCGTTGATACGGTTAGCGGGGTGAGCACAGATACGCAGTATTTT. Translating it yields CSVDTVSGVSTDTQYF.

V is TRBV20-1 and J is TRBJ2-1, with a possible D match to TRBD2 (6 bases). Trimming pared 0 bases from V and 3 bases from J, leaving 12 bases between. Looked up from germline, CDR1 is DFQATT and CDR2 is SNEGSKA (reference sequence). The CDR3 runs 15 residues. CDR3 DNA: TGCAGTGCTAGAGATTTTAGCGGAGACTACAATGAGCAGTTCTTC. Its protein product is CSARDFSGDYNEQFF.

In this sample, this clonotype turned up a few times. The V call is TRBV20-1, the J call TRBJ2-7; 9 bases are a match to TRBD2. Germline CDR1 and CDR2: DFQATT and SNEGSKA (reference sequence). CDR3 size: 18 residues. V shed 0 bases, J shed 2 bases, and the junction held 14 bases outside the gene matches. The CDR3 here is CSARDPTVRTSATYEQYF. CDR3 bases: TGCAGTGCTAGAGATCCGACAGTGAGGACTAGCGCTACCTACGAGCAGTACTTC.

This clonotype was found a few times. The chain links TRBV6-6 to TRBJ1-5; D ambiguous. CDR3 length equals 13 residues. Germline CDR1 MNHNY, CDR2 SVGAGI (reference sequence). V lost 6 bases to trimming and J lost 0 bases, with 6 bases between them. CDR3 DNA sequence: TGTGCCAGCAGGGTCAGTAGCAATCAGCCCCAGCATTTT. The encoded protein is CASRVSSNQPQHF.

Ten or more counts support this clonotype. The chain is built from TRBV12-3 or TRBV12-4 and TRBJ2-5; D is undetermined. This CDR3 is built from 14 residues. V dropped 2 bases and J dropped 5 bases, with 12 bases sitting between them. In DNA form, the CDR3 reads TGTGCCAGCAGTTTAATGGGTTTTCCGGAGACCCAGTACTTC. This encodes CASSLMGFPETQYF.

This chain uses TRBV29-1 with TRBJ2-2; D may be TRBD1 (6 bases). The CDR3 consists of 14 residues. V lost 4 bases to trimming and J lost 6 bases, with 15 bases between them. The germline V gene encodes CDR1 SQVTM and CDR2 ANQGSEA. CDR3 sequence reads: CSVVLWDIPGELFF. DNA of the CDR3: TGCAGCGTTGTACTCTGGGACATCCCCGGGGAGCTGTTTTTT.

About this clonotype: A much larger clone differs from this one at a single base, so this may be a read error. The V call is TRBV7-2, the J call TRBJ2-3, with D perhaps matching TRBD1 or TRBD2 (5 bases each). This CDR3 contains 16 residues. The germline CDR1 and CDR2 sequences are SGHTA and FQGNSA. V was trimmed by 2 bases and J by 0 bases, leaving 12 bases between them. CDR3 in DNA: TGTGCCAGCAGCTTACTGGGGGACCTTAGCACAGATACGCAGTATTTT. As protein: CASSLLGDLSTDTQYF.

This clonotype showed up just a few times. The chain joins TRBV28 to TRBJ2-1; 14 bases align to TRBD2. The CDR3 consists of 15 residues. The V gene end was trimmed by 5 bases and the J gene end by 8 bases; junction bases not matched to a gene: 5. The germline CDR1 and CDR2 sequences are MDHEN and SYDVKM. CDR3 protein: CASSLGTSGSYEQFF. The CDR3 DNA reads TGTGCCAGCAGTCTTGGGACTAGCGGGAGTTATGAGCAGTTCTTC.

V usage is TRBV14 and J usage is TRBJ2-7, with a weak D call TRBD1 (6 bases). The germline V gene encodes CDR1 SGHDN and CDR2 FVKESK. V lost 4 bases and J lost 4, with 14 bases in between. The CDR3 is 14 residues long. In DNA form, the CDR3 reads TGTGCCAGCAGCCGAGGGCAGGACAGATACGAGCAGTACTTC. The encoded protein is CASSRGQDRYEQYF.

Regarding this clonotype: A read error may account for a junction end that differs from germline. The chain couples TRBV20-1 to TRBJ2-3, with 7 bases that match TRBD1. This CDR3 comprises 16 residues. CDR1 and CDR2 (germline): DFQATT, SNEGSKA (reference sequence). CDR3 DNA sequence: TGCAGGCCCTCCCAAGGTCAGGGGGTAAGCACAGGTACGCAGTATTTT. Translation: CRPSQGQGVSTGTQYF.

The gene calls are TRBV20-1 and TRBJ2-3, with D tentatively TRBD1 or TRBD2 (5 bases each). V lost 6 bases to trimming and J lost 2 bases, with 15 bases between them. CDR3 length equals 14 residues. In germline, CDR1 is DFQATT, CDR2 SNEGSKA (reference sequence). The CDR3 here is CSARPGTNTDTQYF. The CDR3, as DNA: TGCAGTGCACGACCCGGGACCAACACAGATACGCAGTATTTT.

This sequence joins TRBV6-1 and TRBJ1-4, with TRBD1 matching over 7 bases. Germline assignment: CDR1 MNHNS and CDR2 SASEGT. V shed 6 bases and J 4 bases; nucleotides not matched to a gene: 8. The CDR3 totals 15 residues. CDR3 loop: CASSRHTGVNEKLFF. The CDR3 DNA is TGTGCCAGCAGCCGTCATACAGGGGTTAATGAAAAACTGTTTTTT.